The 3 T cell receptor beta chains in this list originate from one sample, sequenced in a study of T cells in Graves' hyperthyroidism and ophthalmopathy. It was RNA transcripts that yielded the amplified TCR beta CDR3 regions. The HTBI primer set was used in a first-round RT-PCR of the TCR CDR3. MiXCR, run by TCRdb on the multiplex PCR reads, gives a single entry per CDR3 protein. Of approximately 380,000 distinct CDR3 sequences listed, approximately 17% are singletons. Material: blood. The receptors originated from a man aged 18-30 years with Graves' ophthalmopathy.

CDR3 sequence reads: CASSRTAYSGTSGSDTQYF. The CDR3 DNA reads TGTGCCAGCAGCCGAACCGCCTACTCCGGGACTAGCGGCTCCGATACGCAGTATTTT. The chain recombines TRBV7-2 with TRBJ2-3; 11 bases match TRBD2. The germline V gene encodes CDR1 SGHTA and CDR2 FQGNSA. The J segment lost 6 bases and the V segment lost 5 bases, leaving 19 bases of the junction unmatched. This CDR3 is 19 amino acids long.

This clonotype has more than one count but fewer than ten. The chain employs TRBV15 and TRBJ1-2, with D possibly TRBD1 on 6 matching bases. The V gene's germline CDR1 is LNHNV and CDR2 YYDKDF (reference sequence). Between the trimmed V and J ends, which lost 1 base and 5 bases, there was a span of 11 bases. The CDR3 covers 14 residues. CDR3 nucleotide sequence: TGTGCCACCAGCAGAGTACAGGGTATATATGGCTACACCTTC. It encodes CATSRVQGIYGYTF.

V gene TRBV4-2 combines with J gene TRBJ1-2; a possible D gene is TRBD1 (5 bases). The CDR3 covers 17 residues. The V end was cut by 0 bases, the J end by 2 bases, with 16 bases between. CDR1 is LGHNA and CDR2 is YNFKEQ in the germline V gene. CDR3 sequence: CASSQDLGLGGNYGYTF. The CDR3 nucleotides read TGTGCCAGCAGCCAAGATTTGGGCCTCGGGGGGAACTATGGCTACACCTTC.